This T cell receptor beta chain was recorded in a study of CD8 T cells in ankylosing spondylitis. General study points: Ankylosing spondylitis blood appeared to be characterized by a TCR beta motif of eight highly homologous variants. There was reportedly significant enrichment of clones that were disease-linked in matched ankylosing spondylitis synovial fluid. CD8+ by phenotype, disease-linked clones were relatively rare in peripheral blood.

The germline V gene encodes CDR1 DFQATT and CDR2 SNEGSKA (reference sequence). V was cut by 7 bases and J by 5 bases, with 16 bases left in between. The CDR3 consists of 13 residues. This clonotype has at least ten counts. Its specificity is unknown. A single record per CDR3 protein comes from TCRdb applying MiXCR to the 5' RACE reads. The table shows 300,000 to 350,000 distinct CDR3 sequences, with around 10% occurring only once. Sequencing input: blood, either unsorted or a sorted T cell fraction (not recorded which). The sequence was collected from a female donor with ankylosing spondylitis or in good health (not recorded which). This sequence joins TRBV20-1 and TRBJ2-3; TRBD1 or TRBD2 may be the D gene (5 bases each). CDR3 in DNA: TGCAGTGTCCCGGGACGTCTGGGAGATACGCAGTATTTT. As protein: CSVPGRLGDTQYF.